The rows below give T cell receptor beta chains drawn from one sample of a study of OX40 agonist ivuxolimab in advanced cancers. The assay was immunoSEQ multiplex PCR, and TCRdb's table has in-frame clones only and misses some. Among roughly 100,000 clones, about 85% were seen once, and the ten largest hold approximately 4.2%. Sequences were derived from CD4+ or CD8+ T cells sorted from blood, sampled in a trial of the OX40 agonist ivuxolimab. The receptor source for this set is an adult with an advanced solid tumor such as melanoma, head and neck, liver or kidney cancer. Each CDR3 is given with its conserved first and last residue. Fields, in order: J gene, V gene, D gene, CDR3 protein. The D gene is left open where the match is weak.

j_call: TRBJ2-3; v_call: TRBV15; d_call: TRBD2; cdr3_aa: CATSRGQRGSTDTQYF
j_call: TRBJ2-1; v_call: TRBV4-3; d_call: .; cdr3_aa: CASSQGASFGNEQFF
j_call: TRBJ1-1; v_call: TRBV18; d_call: .; cdr3_aa: CASSLAGPRWDEAFF
j_call: TRBJ1-3; v_call: TRBV28; d_call: .; cdr3_aa: CASRIDRAGNTIYF
j_call: TRBJ2-7; v_call: TRBV14; d_call: TRBD2; cdr3_aa: CASNLAGGYEQYF
j_call: TRBJ1-5; v_call: TRBV28; d_call: TRBD1; cdr3_aa: CATRTLDRRHSNQPQHF
j_call: TRBJ2-6; v_call: TRBV9; d_call: .; cdr3_aa: CASSVIAGANVLTF
j_call: TRBJ2-1; v_call: TRBV7-9; d_call: TRBD2; cdr3_aa: CASSLPPGGSYNEQFF
j_call: TRBJ1-4; v_call: TRBV9; d_call: TRBD1; cdr3_aa: CASSDGDRSEKLFF
j_call: TRBJ2-3; v_call: TRBV9; d_call: TRBD2; cdr3_aa: CASSSTASGSGGQYF
j_call: TRBJ2-6; v_call: TRBV18; d_call: .; cdr3_aa: CASSPVRATGGANVLTF
j_call: TRBJ2-3; v_call: TRBV5-1; d_call: .; cdr3_aa: CASTGVTDTQYF
j_call: TRBJ2-7; v_call: TRBV7-9; d_call: TRBD2; cdr3_aa: CAGTLLGTSGPYEQYF
j_call: TRBJ1-1; v_call: TRBV7-2; d_call: TRBD1; cdr3_aa: CASSWDRGGTEAFF
j_call: TRBJ2-2; v_call: TRBV9; d_call: .; cdr3_aa: CASSARGADTGELFF
j_call: TRBJ1-3; v_call: TRBV6-5; d_call: .; cdr3_aa: CASSYSSGNTIYF
j_call: TRBJ2-7; v_call: TRBV28; d_call: .; cdr3_aa: CASSDVNGYEQYF
j_call: TRBJ1-6; v_call: TRBV5-1; d_call: TRBD1; cdr3_aa: CASSPGQGNSPLHF
j_call: TRBJ2-1; v_call: TRBV27; d_call: TRBD1; cdr3_aa: CASSSYSGTGNYNEQFF
j_call: TRBJ1-5; v_call: TRBV28; d_call: .; cdr3_aa: CASSFQSRLNQPQHF
j_call: TRBJ1-3; v_call: TRBV6-5; d_call: .; cdr3_aa: CASSYSSRASGNTIYF
j_call: TRBJ2-7; v_call: TRBV28; d_call: .; cdr3_aa: CASSLFLAGNYEQYF
j_call: TRBJ2-2; v_call: TRBV9; d_call: .; cdr3_aa: CASSVGSGELFF
j_call: TRBJ2-2; v_call: TRBV6-5; d_call: TRBD2; cdr3_aa: CATGGLAGELFF
j_call: TRBJ1-5; v_call: TRBV28; d_call: .; cdr3_aa: CAGKTGTQPQHF
j_call: TRBJ2-2; v_call: TRBV10-1; d_call: .; cdr3_aa: CAASGDRVGELFF
j_call: TRBJ2-5; v_call: TRBV9; d_call: .; cdr3_aa: CASSVEGAGGMETQYF
j_call: TRBJ2-3; v_call: TRBV4-3; d_call: TRBD2; cdr3_aa: CASSQAPSGRVRNTQYF
j_call: TRBJ2-7; v_call: TRBV11-3; d_call: TRBD1; cdr3_aa: CASSRDRASYEQYF
j_call: TRBJ2-1; v_call: TRBV12-5; d_call: .; cdr3_aa: CASGLGTKPDEQFF
j_call: TRBJ2-1; v_call: TRBV28; d_call: .; cdr3_aa: CASSSNRLTGDEQFF
j_call: TRBJ1-4; v_call: TRBV5-4; d_call: .; cdr3_aa: CASSLDMGPNEKLFF
j_call: TRBJ1-5; v_call: TRBV4-1; d_call: .; cdr3_aa: CASSQGPGANQPQHF
j_call: TRBJ2-2; v_call: TRBV7-9; d_call: TRBD2; cdr3_aa: CASRPLAGGAGELFF
j_call: TRBJ1-5; v_call: TRBV7-2; d_call: .; cdr3_aa: CASSRTYNSDQPQHF
j_call: TRBJ1-5; v_call: TRBV28; d_call: .; cdr3_aa: CASSPEGGGFQPQHF
j_call: TRBJ1-1; v_call: TRBV5-1; d_call: .; cdr3_aa: CASSLVDNTEAFF
j_call: TRBJ2-1; v_call: TRBV5-1; d_call: .; cdr3_aa: CASSLLRDNNEQFF
j_call: TRBJ2-7; v_call: TRBV28; d_call: .; cdr3_aa: CASSPSLFLSYEQYF
j_call: TRBJ1-6; v_call: TRBV7-2; d_call: .; cdr3_aa: CASSLGPGMDSPLHF
j_call: TRBJ1-2; v_call: TRBV6-6; d_call: TRBD1; cdr3_aa: CASLLTGGNYGYTF
j_call: TRBJ2-6; v_call: TRBV7-9; d_call: .; cdr3_aa: CASSLVSGANVLTF
j_call: TRBJ2-1; v_call: TRBV6-6; d_call: .; cdr3_aa: CASTRFLSWYNEQFF
j_call: .; v_call: TRBV5-4; d_call: TRBD1; cdr3_aa: CASSPTDRVMSYEQYF
j_call: TRBJ2-6; v_call: TRBV6-4; d_call: TRBD1; cdr3_aa: CASSEFPTGTGGSGANVLTF
j_call: TRBJ2-1; v_call: TRBV19; d_call: .; cdr3_aa: CASTSGVRAEQFF